This entry lists 19 T cell receptor beta chains sequenced from one sample in a study of PD-1 blockade in classical Hodgkin lymphoma. Time point here: cycle 4 day 1 (C4D1), after less than seven weeks of nivolumab. Exposure to brentuximab vedotin varied, and each patient had relapsed following autologous stem cell transplantation. TCRdb's table, derived via immunoSEQ multiplex PCR, lists solely in-frame clones and lacks some. The table has 50,000 to 65,000 clones, nearly 90% seen once; the top ten hold approximately 8.4%. This specimen was peripheral blood mononuclear cells (PBMCs), taken before the fourth cycle of nivolumab. These receptors all come from a human donor with classical Hodgkin lymphoma.

This clone has just a few counts. The V gene is TRBV30, the J gene TRBJ1-1, with D possibly TRBD1 on 6 matching bases. CDR1 and CDR2 (germline): GTSNPN, SVGIG (reference sequence). V gave up 3 bases and J gave up 3 bases, with 14 bases separating them. The length of the CDR3 is 14 residues. CDR3 residues: CAWSRTELHTEAFF. The DNA of the CDR3 is TGTGCCTGGAGCAGGACAGAATTACACACTGAAGCTTTCTTT.

The rearrangement links TRBV7-8 to TRBJ1-1; D not certain. This CDR3 has 13 residues. V was shortened by 1 base and J by 0 bases, with 3 bases between the two germline ends. Germline CDR1 SGHVS, CDR2 FQNEAQ. The CDR3 region has the DNA TGTGCCAGCAGCTTAGTACTGAACACTGAAGCTTTCTTT. Translation: CASSLVLNTEAFF.

This clone was counted once. The V gene is TRBV5-1, the J gene TRBJ2-5; D is possibly TRBD1 (6 bases). V was clipped by 3 bases and J by 1 base, with 10 bases between them. This CDR3 comprises 14 residues. From germline, CDR1 is SGHRS and CDR2 YFSETQ. The CDR3 region is CASSSGTSQETQYF. DNA for the CDR3: TGCGCCAGCAGCTCCGGGACAAGCCAAGAGACCCAGTACTTC.

V is TRBV7-9 and J is TRBJ2-3; D is undetermined. Germline CDR1 SEHNR, CDR2 FQNEAQ (reference sequence). This CDR3 has 13 residues. V lost 1 base and J 4 bases, leaving 6 bases between the germline ends. The CDR3 is CASSLVPADTQYF. The CDR3 DNA reads TGTGCCAGCAGCTTAGTCCCAGCAGATACGCAGTATTTT.

The CDR3 loop reads CASSRTPVLHANGYTF. In nucleotides, the CDR3 is TGTGCCAGCAGCCGCACCCCTGTTCTTCATGCCAATGGCTACACCTTC. V is TRBV27 and J is TRBJ1-2; D is unresolved. Per the germline V gene, CDR1 is MNHEY and CDR2 is SMNVEV (reference sequence). The CDR3 consists of 16 residues. The V end was cut by 6 bases, the J end by 6 bases, with 23 bases between.

This chain links TRBV5-1 with TRBJ2-7; TRBD1 or TRBD2 may be the D gene (6 bases each). This CDR3 has 14 residues. With 1 base removed from V and 4 bases from J, the gap between germline ends came to 12 bases. Germline values: CDR1 SGHRS, CDR2 YFSETQ. CDR3 sequence: CASSLKGGEYEQYF. The DNA for the CDR3 is TGCGCCAGCAGCTTGAAGGGGGGAGAGTACGAGCAGTACTTC. The complete variable domain, with remaining parts taken from reference TRBV5-1 and TRBJ2-7, reads KAGVTQTPRYLIKTRGQQVTLSCSPISGHRSVSWYQQTPGQGLQFLFEYFSETQRNKGNFPGRFSGRQFSNSRSEMNVSTLELGDSALYLCASSLKGGEYEQYFGPGTRLTVT.

This sequence joins TRBV5-1 and TRBJ2-2; 7 bases map to TRBD1. In germline, CDR1 is SGHRS, CDR2 YFSETQ. With 5 bases clipped from V and 3 bases from J, the junction kept 7 bases outside the gene matches. This CDR3 contains 15 residues. CDR3: CASRSTDRDTGELFF. As DNA, the CDR3 is TGCGCCAGCAGATCAACAGACAGGGACACCGGGGAGCTGTTTTTT.

The V call is TRBV10-3, the J call TRBJ2-7; TRBD1 matches at 10 bases. CDR1 and CDR2 from the germline V gene are ENHRY and SYGVKD. The CDR3 sequence is 13 residues long. With 5 bases clipped from V and 4 bases from J, the junction kept 2 bases outside the gene matches. The chain's CDR3 is CAISRTGGYEQYF. The CDR3, as DNA: TGTGCCATCAGTAGGACAGGGGGGTACGAGCAGTACTTC.

This chain connects TRBV4-1 to TRBJ1-4, with 7 bases that match TRBD1. The CDR3 has 15 residues. Germline loops: CDR1 MGHRA, CDR2 YSYEKL. V gave up 0 bases and J gave up 4 bases; unmatched junction bases: 2. The CDR3 loop is CASSQETGLNEKLFF. CDR3 sequence (DNA): TGCGCCAGCAGCCAAGAGACAGGGCTTAATGAAAAACTGTTTTTT.

The chain has TRBV7-2 and TRBJ2-3; possibly TRBD1 or TRBD2 for D (7 bases each). Germline CDR1 and CDR2: SGHTA and FQGNSA. The V end was cut by 5 bases, the J end by 6 bases, with 18 bases between. The CDR3 is 15 residues long. The CDR3 region is CASSKQGPGGDTQYF. In DNA, the CDR3 is TGTGCCAGCAGCAAACAGGGGCCCGGGGGGGATACGCAGTATTTT.

The chain recombines TRBV7-9 with TRBJ1-1; TRBD1 might be the D (6 bases). The length of the CDR3 is 14 residues. Germline V gene sequence: CDR1 SEHNR, CDR2 FQNEAQ (reference sequence). Trimming took 5 bases from V and 10 from J, leaving 20 bases between them. The chain's CDR3 is CASSPGQPVVRAFF. In DNA, the CDR3 is TGTGCCAGCAGCCCCGGACAGCCGGTTGTTCGAGCTTTCTTT. Based on the CDR3 plus reference TRBV7-9 and TRBJ1-1, the full variable domain is DTGVSQNPRHKITKRGQNVTFRCDPISEHNRLYWYRQTLGQGPEFLTYFQNEAQLEKSRLLSDRFSAERPKGSFSTLEIQRTEQGDSAMYLCASSPGQPVVRAFFGQGTRLTVV.

CDR3 sequence: CATSFGTGELFF. CDR3 DNA sequence: TGTGCCACCAGCTTCGGGACCGGGGAGCTGTTTTTT. The chain joins TRBV25-1 to TRBJ2-2; D unclear. Between the trimmed V and J ends, which lost 10 bases and 5 bases, there was a span of 11 bases. The CDR3 is 12 residues long. Per the germline V gene, CDR1 is MGHDK and CDR2 is SYGVNS.

The chain uses TRBV6-5 and TRBJ2-7, with TRBD2 matching over 10 bases. Per germline, CDR1 MNHEY and CDR2 SVGAGI. J lost 7 bases, V lost 4 bases, and 4 bases had no gene match. The CDR3 is made up of 13 amino acids. The CDR3 nucleotides are TGTGCCAGCAGTTCTAGCGGGGGACTTGAGCAGTACTTC. This encodes CASSSSGGLEQYF.

The DNA for the CDR3 is TGTGCCAGCAGCGGGGACCGGGGCGGGGCCTCCTACGAGCAGTACTTC. This codes for CASSGDRGGASYEQYF. J is TRBJ2-7 and V is TRBV9; the D gene is possibly TRBD2 (6 bases). Germline loops: CDR1 SGDLS, CDR2 YYNGEE. Trimming took 3 bases from V and 0 from J, leaving 16 bases between them. The CDR3 is made up of 16 amino acids.

V gene TRBV6-5 combines with J gene TRBJ2-3; 9 bases fit TRBD2. This CDR3 has 14 residues. Trimming cost V 2 bases and J 7 bases; bases outside gene matches: 4. Germline V gene lookup returns CDR1 MNHEY and CDR2 SVGAGI. CDR3 nucleotide sequence: TGTGCCAGCAGTTACGGAGCGGGGGGCTATACGCAGTATTTT. Protein product: CASSYGAGGYTQYF.

The chain couples TRBV7-8 to TRBJ1-2; weak D call: TRBD1 (5 bases). Trimming pared 5 bases from V and 4 bases from J, leaving 8 bases between. This CDR3 comprises 12 residues. CDR1 is SGHVS and CDR2 is FQNEAQ in the germline V gene. The CDR3 protein is CASSAGSYGYTF. CDR3 in DNA: TGTGCCAGCAGCGCAGGGTCCTATGGCTACACCTTC.

This clone was detected only once. V is TRBV7-2 and J is TRBJ1-5, with D hard to call. The CDR3 has 15 residues. Germline lookup yields CDR1 SGHTA and CDR2 FQGNSA. The V end lost 1 base, the J end lost 0 bases, and 7 bases lay between the germline ends. The CDR3 DNA is TGTGCCAGCAGCTTAGAAGGGATTAGCAATCAGCCCCAGCATTTT. Its protein is CASSLEGISNQPQHF.

V is TRBV7-9 and J is TRBJ1-1, with 11 bases matching TRBD1. V shed 8 bases, J shed 4 bases, and the junction held 6 bases outside the gene matches. CDR3 length: 14 residues. Germline V gene sequence: CDR1 SEHNR, CDR2 FQNEAQ (reference sequence). In DNA, the CDR3 is TGTGCCAGCGAGACCGGGACAGGGGGCACTGAAGCTTTCTTT. Amino acids: CASETGTGGTEAFF.

CDR3 residues: CASSDLRGTTNEQFF. The CDR3 nucleotides read TGTGCCAGCAGTGATTTGCGGGGAACCACTAATGAGCAGTTCTTC. J is TRBJ2-1 and V is TRBV9, with D perhaps matching TRBD2 (6 bases). The CDR3 is 15 amino acids. The germline V gene has CDR1 SGDLS and CDR2 YYNGEE. Trimming removed 5 bases from V and 7 bases from J, with 19 bases in between.